This TCR beta chain comes out of a study of siplizumab effects on memory and regulatory T cells. Regarding the study as a whole: A major contribution to the alloresponse seemed to be made by naive T cells, which seemed more diverse than memory cells.

Profiling relied on immunoSEQ multiplex PCR, and the TCRdb table lists in-frame clones only, not all of them. The table includes over 85,000 clones, roughly 92% detected once. V dropped 6 bases and J dropped 4 bases, with 12 bases sitting between them. CDR1 is MNHNS and CDR2 is SASEGT in the germline V gene. The CDR3 runs 14 residues. On this clone itself: Antigen specificity is unknown.

The chain joins TRBV6-1 to TRBJ2-2; D is possibly TRBD1 or TRBD2 (6 bases each). Sequenced sample: CD4+ T cells sorted from blood. This clonotype was obtained from a human donor in good health. CDR3 nucleotides: TGTGCCAGCAGGAACGAGGGGGGCACCGGGGAGCTGTTTTTT. It yields the protein CASRNEGGTGELFF.